The clone carrying this T cell receptor (beta chain) has a handful of counts. The antigen is unknown. The investigators reverse transcribed all of the isolated RNA, so they sequenced expressed TCRB transcripts. TCRdb's copy holds only in-frame clones and misses some; the assay was immunoSEQ multiplex PCR. The sample includes roughly 230,000 clones, over 7.5% of them seen just once. This CDR3 comprises 15 residues. V was trimmed by 2 bases and J by 3 bases, leaving 13 bases between them. Per the germline V gene, CDR1 is KGHSH and CDR2 is LQKENI. This sample is drawn from a study of beta chain features in type 1 diabetes. Notes on the study in general: Moderately but significantly shorter TCRB CDR3s were found in Type 1 diabetes patients in all four CD4+ subsets.

The chain links TRBV18 to TRBJ1-2, with D uncertain. Material for sequencing was naive CD4+ T cells from blood. The receptor was isolated from a woman between 18 and 29 years old in good health. The CDR3 sequence: CASSPTHNEDYGYTF. The CDR3 region has the DNA TGTGCCAGCTCACCAACACATAACGAGGACTATGGCTACACCTTC.